This is a list of T cell receptor delta chains from one sample in a study of fetal and pediatric gammadelta thymocytes. TCRdb re-called the reads via CATT. The sample has 1,500 to 2,000 delta-chain clones; roughly 15% are singletons. Sequenced: Vgamma9Vdelta2 gamma-delta T cells from the thymus. These receptors originate from a child who underwent cardiac surgery and was recorded as healthy. CDR3s include the opening cysteine and the closing phenylalanine or tryptophan. A D gene is named only where the DNA matches it firmly. The size field is filled for only some rows; it gives once, few, many or a size class.

abundance	v_gene	j_gene	d_gene	CDR3nt	CDR3aa
medium-sized	TRDV2	TRDJ1	NA	TGTGCCTGTGTGTACCGGGGGACCCTGACAAACACCGATAAACTCATCTTT	CACVYRGTLTNTDKLIF
medium-sized	TRDV2	TRDJ1	NA	TGTGCCTGTGACCAAGGCGGTTCTAACACCGATAAACTCATCTTT	CACDQGGSNTDKLIF
few	TRDV2	TRDJ1	NA	TGTGCCTGTGACACTCGGACCCTACAACTCGGGAGTGGGGGTCGGTACACCGATAAACTCATCTTT	CACDTRTLQLGSGGRYTDKLIF
medium-sized	TRDV2	TRDJ1	NA	TGTGCCTGTGACACCGGGGGGAAGTGGGGGCTAGACACCGATAAACTCATCTTT	CACDTGGKWGLDTDKLIF
few	TRDV2	TRDJ1	NA	TGTGCCTGTGATCCTACGACTCCGGGGGTAAGGACCGATAAACTCATCTTT	CACDPTTPGVRTDKLIF
large	TRDV2	TRDJ1	TRDD3	TGTGCCTGTGACGGGGGGACTACCGGACTGGGGGATACGCGTATCCAAAAGTACACCGATAAACTCATCTTT	CACDGGTTGLGDTRIQKYTDKLIF
medium-sized	TRDV2	TRDJ1	NA	TGTGCCTGTGACACCGGGCCCCCCGGCACCGATAAACTCATCTTT	CACDTGPPGTDKLIF
medium-sized	TRDV2	TRDJ3	TRDD3	TGTGCCCGGTATCCCCCAGTACTGGGGGACACACCCTCCTGGGACACCCGACAGATGTTTTTC	CARYPPVLGDTPSWDTRQMFF
few	TRDV2	TRDJ1	TRDD3	TGTGCCTGTGACACTATCGGAGCTCCTGTACTGGGGGATTCCTACACCGATAAACTCATCTTT	CACDTIGAPVLGDSYTDKLIF
medium-sized	TRDV2	TRDJ1	NA	TGTGCCTGTGACACCTTTAAGGCGAACACCGATAAACTCATCTTT	CACDTFKANTDKLIF
large	TRDV2	TRDJ1	NA	TGTGCCTGTGACGCCTTACTGGGATCTAATAAACTCATCTTT	CACDALLGSNKLIF
medium-sized	TRDV2	TRDJ1	TRDD3	TGTGCCTGTGACACCAGAGGGGTGACTGGGGGCACCGATAAACTCATCTTT	CACDTRGVTGGTDKLIF
large	TRDV2	TRDJ1	NA	TGTGCCTGTGACACCCTGGGCCGCTACACCGATAAACTCATCTTT	CACDTLGRYTDKLIF
medium-sized	TRDV2	TRDJ1	NA	TGTGCCTGTGACAGTGGGGGGCCCGGGGTCCCGTATTACACCGATAAACTCATCTTT	CACDSGGPGVPYYTDKLIF
large	TRDV2	TRDJ1	TRDD3	TGTGCCTGTGACTCCGTGGAGGGAACTGGGGGAAGAGAGAGAAAACTCATCTTT	CACDSVEGTGGRERKLIF
medium-sized	TRDV2	TRDJ1	TRDD3	TGTGCCTGTGACACCTTACTGGGGGATACGCGTTCCGATAAACTCATCTTT	CACDTLLGDTRSDKLIF
NA	TRDV2	TRDJ3	TRDD3	TGTGCCTGTGACACGTTCGGTGTCGGTGGGGGAACGAGCTCCTGGGATACCCGACAGATGTTTTTC	CACDTFGVGGGTSSWDTRQMFF
medium-sized	TRDV2	TRDJ1	TRDD3	TGTGCCTGTGACACTGTGGGGATACCCACCGATAAACTCATCTTT	CACDTVGIPTDKLIF
NA	TRDV2	TRDJ1	NA	TGTGCCTGTGACACAGGGGGAGAAGATAAACTCATCTTT	CACDTGGEDKLIF
NA	TRDV2	TRDJ1	TRDD3	TGTGCCTGTGACACCGAGGTCCGGGGGATGCCCGATAAACTCATCTTT	CACDTEVRGMPDKLIF
NA	TRDV2	TRDJ1	TRDD3	TGTGCCTGTGACACTGGGGGACCCTACTACACCGATAAACTCATCTTT	CACDTGGPYYTDKLIF
NA	TRDV2	TRDJ1	NA	TGTGCCTGTGACACAGCTGGGGAAACATACACCGATAAACTCATCTTT	CACDTAGETYTDKLIF